This is a list of T cell receptor beta chains from one sample in a study of blood T cells in healthy people across ages. Each CDR3 protein is one row after TCRdb ran MiXCR on the 5' RACE reads. The table records 850,000 to 1,000,000 distinct CDR3 sequences, just over 50% of them present only once. Sequencing was done on a sample of blood. Every receptor here comes from a woman between 55 and 75 years old in good health. The CDR3 runs from the conserved cysteine through the conserved F or W. The order of the fields is J gene, D gene, V gene, clone size, CDR3 DNA, CDR3 protein. A D gene is named only where the DNA matches it firmly. Size tells how often a clone was seen (once, few, many) or the class of an expanded clone, and some rows leave it out.

TRBJ2-7,.,TRBV7-2,.,TGTGCCAGCAGCTGCCTGGACGGGTACGAGCAGTACTTC,CASSCLDGYEQYF
TRBJ2-1,TRBD2,TRBV18,few,TGTGCCAGCTCACCACTGCCTAGCGGGGACAATGAGCAGTTCTTC,CASSPLPSGDNEQFF
TRBJ2-4,.,TRBV10-1,few,TGCGCCAGCACCCACTGGGACTTTCGGAAAAACATTCAGTACTTC,CASTHWDFRKNIQYF
TRBJ2-1,TRBD2,TRBV20-1,few,TGCAGTGCTGCTGATACTAGCGGGTTCTACAATGAGCAGTTCTTC,CSAADTSGFYNEQFF
TRBJ2-1,.,TRBV7-9,.,TGTGCCAGCAGCCCCATATTAGGTGACAACTACAATGAGCAGTTCTTC,CASSPILGDNYNEQFF
TRBJ1-1,.,TRBV29-1,.,TGCAGCGTTATACCCTGGAACACTGAAGCTTTCTTT,CSVIPWNTEAFF
TRBJ2-4,.,TRBV4-1,.,TGCGCCAGCAGTCTTCTGACCCGGAGGGAGCAGTACTTC,CASSLLTRREQYF
TRBJ2-1,.,TRBV4-1,.,TGCGCCAGCAGCCAAGATCTTGCGGGGAGCTCCTACAATGAGCAGTTCTTC,CASSQDLAGSSYNEQFF
TRBJ2-5,.,TRBV7-9,few,TGTGCCAGCAGCTTAGTGCGCTTGGGAAGTGTAGAGACCCAGTACTTC,CASSLVRLGSVETQYF
TRBJ2-1,.,TRBV27,.,TGTGCCAGCAGTTCCCCCGGAAGATCGGTAACCAATGAGCAGTTCTTC,CASSSPGRSVTNEQFF
TRBJ2-1,TRBD2,TRBV18,.,TGTGCCAGCTCACCCTTGCCGCGGGAGTCCTACAATGAGCAGTTCTTC,CASSPLPRESYNEQFF
TRBJ2-7,TRBD2,TRBV28,many,TGTGCCAGCAGGGCTTCTAGCGGGAGGGCCCCGATGGCTACCTACGAGCAGTACTTC,CASRASSGRAPMATYEQYF
TRBJ2-1,.,TRBV20-1,.,TGCAGTGCGATCCCCTGGTCCTACAATGAGCAGTTCTTC,CSAIPWSYNEQFF
TRBJ2-3,.,TRBV7-6,.,TGTGCCAGCAGCCTTAGGGGGGCTGAAGATACGCAGTATTTT,CASSLRGAEDTQYF
TRBJ2-2,.,TRBV30,once,TGTGCCCGCGGCAGGGACACCACCGGGGAGCTGTTTTTT,CARGRDTTGELFF
TRBJ2-3,TRBD1,TRBV5-1,few,TGCGCCAGCAGCTTGGCCGGGACAGTTGGAGATACGCAGTATTTT,CASSLAGTVGDTQYF
TRBJ2-7,.,TRBV6-5,few,TGTGCCAGCGCGACAGGGAGGAGCTCCTACGAGCAGTACTTC,CASATGRSSYEQYF
TRBJ2-1,.,TRBV27,.,TGTGCCAGCACGTCCCTCCTAGCAATCAACCACAATGAGCAGTTCTTC,CASTSLLAINHNEQFF
TRBJ2-7,.,TRBV15,.,TGTGCCACCAGCAGAGATAATAGGGGCAGCCACTACGAGCAGTACTTC,CATSRDNRGSHYEQYF
TRBJ2-5,.,TRBV3-1,.,TGTGCCAGCAGCCAAGATGACAGTTACAATGAGCAGTACTTC,CASSQDDSYNEQYF
TRBJ2-3,TRBD2,TRBV27,.,TGTGCCAGCAGTTTGAGACTAGCGGGAGACGTCCTGTATTTT,CASSLRLAGDVLYF
TRBJ2-5,.,TRBV7-2,.,TGTGCCAGCAGCCCGGGGGCTAGCTGGGAGACCCAGTACTTC,CASSPGASWETQYF
TRBJ2-3,.,TRBV29-1,.,TGCAGCGTCGACGGACAGCCCACAGATACGCAGTATTTT,CSVDGQPTDTQYF
TRBJ2-7,TRBD2,TRBV27,.,TGTGCCAGCAGGCGACTAGCCCAAACCTACGAGCAGTACTTC,CASRRLAQTYEQYF
TRBJ2-7,TRBD1,TRBV20-1,.,TGCAGTGCTCGGGGACAGAGCTCCTACGAGCAGTACTTC,CSARGQSSYEQYF
TRBJ1-2,.,TRBV10-3,.,TGTGCCACTTCCCACCGGAGTAACTATGGCTACACCTTC,CATSHRSNYGYTF
TRBJ1-4,TRBD1,TRBV4-1,.,TGCGCCAGCGGACAGGGGGCACAGGAAAAACTGTTTTTT,CASGQGAQEKLFF
TRBJ2-1,TRBD2,TRBV5-1,.,TGCGCCAGCAGCTTGGGCCCCGGGACTAGCGGGAAAGCCAATGAGCAGTTCTTC,CASSLGPGTSGKANEQFF
TRBJ2-1,TRBD2,TRBV20-1,.,TGCAGTGCTGGCCCTTGGACTAGCGGCGATGAGCAGTTCTTC,CSAGPWTSGDEQFF
TRBJ2-7,.,TRBV3-1,few,TGTGCCAGCAGCCAAGGACCGATTTACGAGCAGTACTTC,CASSQGPIYEQYF
TRBJ2-5,TRBD1,TRBV10-3,.,TGTGCCATCAGTGAGGGACAGGGGGCGAGGGAGCAGTACTTC,CAISEGQGAREQYF
TRBJ2-1,.,TRBV5-1,few,TGCGCCAGCAGCTTTTGGGGGACCAGGGACAATGAGCAGTTCTTC,CASSFWGTRDNEQFF
TRBJ2-7,.,TRBV28,few,TGTGCCAGCAGTTTCCAAAACAGCCACCTCTCCTACGAGCAGTACTTC,CASSFQNSHLSYEQYF
TRBJ2-1,.,TRBV20-1,.,TGCAGTGCTAGAGATCTCCGGGGTTCGCGCGGGCAAGAGACCCAGTTCTTC,CSARDLRGSRGQETQFF
TRBJ1-5,.,TRBV4-2,few,TGTGCCAGCAGCCAAGCACGGGGGTCGAATCAGCCCCAGCATTTT,CASSQARGSNQPQHF
TRBJ1-6,.,TRBV20-1,.,TGCAGTGCTAGGGGGCAGGGAGCTACCCTCCACTTT,CSARGQGATLHF
TRBJ2-3,.,TRBV27,few,TGTGCCAGCAGCCGGGGGACCCTTGGTGCAGATACGCAGTATTTT,CASSRGTLGADTQYF
TRBJ2-1,TRBD2,TRBV20-1,few,TGCAGTGCTAGAGATCTTACGGCGGGAGGTTACTACAATGAGCAGTTCTTC,CSARDLTAGGYYNEQFF
TRBJ1-2,.,TRBV7-9,.,TGTGCCAGCAGTAAGCAACTACGGGTTTTCGGCTACACCTTC,CASSKQLRVFGYTF
TRBJ2-1,.,TRBV12-3/TRBV12-4,.,TGTGCCAGCAGCCCAAGCTCTTCCTTTATAATGAATGAGCAGTTCTTC,CASSPSSSFIMNEQFF
TRBJ2-6,.,TRBV4-1,.,TGCGCCAGCAGCCGAGAAGAAGCAGGGGCGCGTGGGGCCAACGTCCTGACTTTC,CASSREEAGARGANVLTF
TRBJ2-1,TRBD2,TRBV3-1,.,TGTGCCAGCGGTTTAGCGGGCAAGGCGTTCGAGCAGTTCTTC,CASGLAGKAFEQFF
TRBJ2-4,.,TRBV4-1,.,TGCGCCAGCAGCCAGGTACCTGGGGCAGGGCGTCCCGGGCAGTACTTC,CASSQVPGAGRPGQYF
TRBJ2-1,.,TRBV18,few,TGTGCCAGCTCACCACGGGTGACCAATGAGCAGTTCTTC,CASSPRVTNEQFF
TRBJ2-7,TRBD2,TRBV4-2,.,TGTGCCAGCAGCGAAGGGGATGGCGGGAGGACCGAGCAGTACTTC,CASSEGDGGRTEQYF
TRBJ1-6,.,TRBV27,.,TGTGCCAGCAGTCCCACGATAGCGGGCTCACCCCTCCACTTT,CASSPTIAGSPLHF
TRBJ1-2,.,TRBV29-1,.,TGCAGCGTTGACCCGGGTGCTAACTATGGCTACACCTTC,CSVDPGANYGYTF
TRBJ2-7,.,TRBV29-1,few,TGCAGCGTTGTACCCGGGGACTACGAGCAGTACTTC,CSVVPGDYEQYF
TRBJ2-1,TRBD2,TRBV2,.,TGTGCCAGCAGCGGGACTAGCGGGAGTAATGAGCAGTTCTTC,CASSGTSGSNEQFF
TRBJ2-5,TRBD2,TRBV4-2,.,TGTGCCAGCAGCTTAAGGACTAGCGGGAGGACCAGCAGATACAATGAGCAGTACTTC,CASSLRTSGRTSRYNEQYF
TRBJ2-5,.,TRBV27,.,TGTGCCAGCAGCCCCTCTTCGGGAGAGTACGACAATGAGCAGTACTTC,CASSPSSGEYDNEQYF
TRBJ2-5,TRBD1,TRBV25-1,.,TGTGCCAGCAGTGAATGGAGAGGGGGCCCAGAGACCCAGTACTTC,CASSEWRGGPETQYF
TRBJ2-5,TRBD2,TRBV24-1,.,TGTGCCACCAGTGATTCGAGGACTAGCGGGAGTGTAAAAGAGACCCAGTACTTC,CATSDSRTSGSVKETQYF
TRBJ2-7,.,TRBV4-1,.,TGCGCCAGCAGCCAAGATCCCTCCTTTTACGAGCAGTACTTC,CASSQDPSFYEQYF
TRBJ2-4,.,TRBV5-4,.,TGTGCCAGCAGGAGTGCAGAGGGTGCCAAAAACATTCAGTACTTC,CASRSAEGAKNIQYF